This T cell receptor (beta chain) was recovered during a study of T cell changes during pregnancy in multiple sclerosis. Looked up from germline, CDR1 is GTSNPN and CDR2 is SVGIG (reference sequence). V lost 2 bases and J 7 bases, leaving 12 bases between the germline ends. This CDR3 contains 13 residues. TCRdb's copy holds only in-frame clones and misses some; the assay was immunoSEQ multiplex PCR. The sample records 40,000 to 45,000 clones, 80% to 90% being singletons. The receptor was isolated from a female donor with multiple sclerosis, enrolled in a pregnancy study. The chain carries TRBV30 and TRBJ1-3, with a possible D match to TRBD1 (6 bases). The source material was CD4+ T cells from peripheral blood mononuclear cells, sampled in the first trimester of pregnancy. CDR3 nucleotides: TGTGCCTGGAGTCGAACAGGGCCTAACACCATATATTTT. Residues: CAWSRTGPNTIYF. Variable domain in full (rest from reference TRBV30 and TRBJ1-3): SQTIHQWPATLVQPVGSPLSLECTVEGTSNPNLYWYRQAAGRGLQLLFYSVGIGQISSEVPQNLSASRPQDRQFILSSKKLLLSDSGFYLCAWSRTGPNTIYFGEGSWLTVV.